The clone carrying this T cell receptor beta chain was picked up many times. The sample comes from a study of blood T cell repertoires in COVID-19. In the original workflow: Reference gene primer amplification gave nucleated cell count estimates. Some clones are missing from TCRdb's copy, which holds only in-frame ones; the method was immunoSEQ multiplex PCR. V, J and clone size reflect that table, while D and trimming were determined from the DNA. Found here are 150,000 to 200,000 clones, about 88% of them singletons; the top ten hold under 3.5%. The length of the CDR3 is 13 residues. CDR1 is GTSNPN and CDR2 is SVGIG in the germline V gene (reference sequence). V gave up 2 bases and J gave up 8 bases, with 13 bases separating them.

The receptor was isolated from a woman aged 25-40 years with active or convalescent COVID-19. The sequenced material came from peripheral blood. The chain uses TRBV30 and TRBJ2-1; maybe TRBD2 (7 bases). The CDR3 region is CAWSWGGGDEQFF. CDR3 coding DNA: TGTGCCTGGAGTTGGGGGGGCGGGGATGAGCAGTTCTTC. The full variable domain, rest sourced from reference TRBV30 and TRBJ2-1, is SQTIHQWPATLVQPVGSPLSLECTVEGTSNPNLYWYRQAAGRGLQLLFYSVGIGQISSEVPQNLSASRPQDRQFILSSKKLLLSDSGFYLCAWSWGGGDEQFFGPGTRLTVL.